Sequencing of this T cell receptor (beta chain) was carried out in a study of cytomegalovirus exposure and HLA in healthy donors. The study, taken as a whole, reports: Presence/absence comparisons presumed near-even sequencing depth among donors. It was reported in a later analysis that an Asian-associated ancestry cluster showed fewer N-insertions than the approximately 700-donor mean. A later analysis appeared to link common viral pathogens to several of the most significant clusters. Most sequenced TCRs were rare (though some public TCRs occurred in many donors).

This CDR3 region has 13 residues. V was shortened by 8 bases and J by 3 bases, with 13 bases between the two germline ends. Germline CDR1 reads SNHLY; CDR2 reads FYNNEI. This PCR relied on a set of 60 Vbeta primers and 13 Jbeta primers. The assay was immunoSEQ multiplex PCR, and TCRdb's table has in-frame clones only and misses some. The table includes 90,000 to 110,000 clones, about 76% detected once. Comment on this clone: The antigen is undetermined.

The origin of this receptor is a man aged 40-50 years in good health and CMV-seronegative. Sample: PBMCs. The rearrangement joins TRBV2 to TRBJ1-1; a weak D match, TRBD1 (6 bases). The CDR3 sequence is CASGRGPDTEAFF. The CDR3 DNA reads TGTGCCAGCGGCAGGGGCCCGGACACTGAAGCTTTCTTT.